These 12 T cell receptor beta chains share one sample of origin, sequenced in a study of CD8+ T cells in alopecia areata. Sequencing templates came from extracted RNA that was reverse transcribed into cDNA. The assay was immunoSEQ multiplex PCR, and TCRdb's table has in-frame clones only and misses some. Here the sample spans roughly 150,000 clones, 87% being singletons. Sequences were derived from CD8+ T cells sorted from blood, sampled at week 0. The receptors originated from a human donor with alopecia areata.

The chain links TRBV9 to TRBJ1-1; the D gene is possibly TRBD1 (6 bases). The CDR3 runs 15 residues. Germline lookup yields CDR1 SGDLS and CDR2 YYNGEE. Trimming shortened V by 0 bases and J by 6 bases, and 15 bases separated the two germline ends. The CDR3 coding sequence is TGTGCCAGCAGCGTAGAGCCGGGGGCGGGCGCTGAAGCTTTCTTT. Its translation is CASSVEPGAGAEAFF.

V and J are TRBV10-2 and TRBJ2-3; the D is unclear. The CDR3 runs 15 residues. V was trimmed by 7 bases and J by 2 bases, leaving 16 bases between them. The germline V gene encodes CDR1 WSHSY and CDR2 SAAADI. CDR3 sequence reads: CASTDQAFPTDTQYF. In DNA, the CDR3 is TGCGCCAGCACCGATCAGGCTTTCCCCACAGATACGCAGTATTTT.

This chain joins TRBV9 and TRBJ2-1; TRBD2 matches at 9 bases. Germline CDR1 reads SGDLS; CDR2 reads YYNGEE. The CDR3 sequence is 16 residues long. J lost 8 bases, V lost 0 bases, and 9 bases had no gene match. The CDR3 DNA follows: TGTGCCAGCAGCGTAGCCGGAAGCGGGAGGTTGGATGAGCAGTTCTTC. Its translation: CASSVAGSGRLDEQFF.

The CDR3 DNA reads TGTGCCAGCAGTTTGGAGGGGAGTCAGAGCGGCTACACCTTC. Translation gives CASSLEGSQSGYTF. This chain uses TRBV27 with TRBJ1-2; D is perhaps TRBD1 (5 bases). The CDR3 length is 14 residues. CDR1 MNHEY and CDR2 SMNVEV come from the germline V gene (reference sequence). V dropped 3 bases and J dropped 8 bases, with 16 bases sitting between them.

This chain uses TRBV11-2 with TRBJ2-1, with D tentatively TRBD1 (6 bases). CDR1 is SGHAT and CDR2 is FQNNGV in the germline V gene. The CDR3 covers 14 residues. V lost 6 bases and J 8 bases, leaving 17 bases between the germline ends. DNA for the CDR3: TGTGCCAGCAGTCGCTCAGGGGAGAGCGATGAGCAGTTCTTC. Its protein is CASSRSGESDEQFF.

V usage is TRBV5-8 and J usage is TRBJ1-2; a possible D gene is TRBD1 (5 bases). CDR3 length: 17 residues. Per germline, CDR1 SGHTS and CDR2 YDEGEE. Trimming took off 0 bases at V and 4 bases at J, with 19 bases between the two ends. The CDR3, as DNA: TGTGCCAGCAGCTTGGTAGGGACGACCTACTATGGCTATGGCTACACCTTC. Its protein product is CASSLVGTTYYGYGYTF.

The genes are TRBV14 and TRBJ2-3; a weak D match, TRBD1 (5 bases). Germline V gives CDR1 SGHDN, CDR2 FVKESK. The CDR3 covers 14 residues. Trimming stripped 1 base from V and 6 bases from J, with 11 bases between. CDR3 in amino acids: CASSQVQGLDTQYF. The CDR3 DNA reads as TGTGCCAGCAGCCAAGTTCAGGGATTGGATACGCAGTATTTT.

V usage is TRBV7-9 and J usage is TRBJ2-7, with TRBD1 identical over 9 bases. The ends lost 4 bases at V and 2 bases at J; junction bases unmatched: 9. Germline loops: CDR1 SEHNR, CDR2 FQNEAQ (reference sequence). The CDR3 sequence is 16 residues long. CDR3 in amino acids: CASSSAPGQGTYEQYF. CDR3 coding DNA: TGTGCCAGCAGCTCCGCACCGGGACAGGGCACCTACGAGCAGTACTTC. Combining the CDR3 with reference TRBV7-9 and TRBJ2-7 gives the whole variable domain DTGVSQNPRHKITKRGQNVTFRCDPISEHNRLYWYRQTLGQGPEFLTYFQNEAQLEKSRLLSDRFSAERPKGSFSTLEIQRTEQGDSAMYLCASSSAPGQGTYEQYFGPGTRLTVT.

As to this clone: The same CDR3 can be traced to other DNA sequences in this sample. This chain connects TRBV5-4 to TRBJ2-3; 12 positions agree with TRBD2. The V gene end was trimmed by 2 bases and the J gene end by 3 bases; junction bases not matched to a gene: 7. CDR3 length: 17 residues. The germline gives CDR1 SGHNT, CDR2 YYREEE (reference sequence). Here the CDR3 reads CASSLSSGRDSTDTQYF. In DNA form, the CDR3 reads TGTGCCAGCAGCTTATCTAGCGGGAGGGATAGTACAGATACGCAGTATTTT.

The rearrangement uses TRBV5-6 and TRBJ2-7; weak D call: TRBD2 (6 bases). Germline V gene data show CDR1 as SGHDT and CDR2 as YYEEEE. V was cut by 4 bases and J by 3 bases, with 17 bases left in between. The CDR3 has 15 amino acids. The CDR3 DNA is TGTGCCAGCAGCCCTTCAGGTAGCGGCAACTACGAGCAGTACTTC. The encoded protein is CASSPSGSGNYEQYF.

V and J are TRBV29-1 and TRBJ2-5; 7 positions match TRBD1. The V and J ends lost 5 bases and 2 bases, in that order; junction bases with no gene match: 5. CDR1 SQVTM and CDR2 ANQGSEA come from the germline V gene. This CDR3 has 13 residues. CDR3 residues: CSVSRDSQETQYF. The CDR3 bases are TGCAGCGTTTCGAGGGACAGTCAAGAGACCCAGTACTTC.

The CDR3 DNA sequence: TGTGCCATCAGTGAGTTAGAGGACGGAGTCTACGAGCAGTACTTC. It specifies CAISELEDGVYEQYF. The chain is built from TRBV10-3 and TRBJ2-7; D gene ambiguous. Germline lookup yields CDR1 ENHRY and CDR2 SYGVKD. CDR3 length: 15 amino acids. V gave up 1 base and J gave up 3 bases, with 13 bases separating them.